This is a list of T cell receptor beta chains from one sample in a study of CD8 T cells in ankylosing spondylitis. MiXCR, applied by TCRdb to the 5' RACE reads, yields one record per CDR3 protein. The data show about 69,000 distinct CDR3 sequences, approximately 5.3% seen once. Material: blood, either unsorted or a sorted T cell fraction (not recorded which). Receptors were obtained from a male donor with ankylosing spondylitis or in good health (not recorded which). Each CDR3 is given with its conserved first and last residue. A D gene is named only where the DNA matches it firmly. Some rows have no size entry. The others give once, few or many, or a class for an expanded clone.

d_call: -
clone_size: -
v_call: TRBV20-1
j_call: TRBJ1-5
cdr3_aa: CSAVEAGVGGNQPQHF
cdr3_nt: TGCAGTGCCGTCGAGGCAGGGGTGGGTGGCAATCAGCCCCAGCATTTT

d_call: -
clone_size: few
v_call: TRBV7-9
j_call: TRBJ1-6
cdr3_aa: CASSLEGNSPLHF
cdr3_nt: TGTGCCAGCAGCTTAGAGGGCAATTCACCCCTCCACTTT

d_call: -
clone_size: many
v_call: TRBV2
j_call: TRBJ2-7
cdr3_aa: CASTRGLYEQYF
cdr3_nt: TGTGCCAGCACGAGAGGGTTATACGAGCAGTACTTC

d_call: -
clone_size: many
v_call: TRBV10-2
j_call: TRBJ2-3
cdr3_aa: CASSESKGGYRTQYF
cdr3_nt: TGCGCCAGCAGTGAGTCGAAGGGGGGGTATCGGACGCAGTATTTT

d_call: TRBD1
clone_size: -
v_call: TRBV28
j_call: TRBJ2-6
cdr3_aa: CATKTGTVTGANVLTF
cdr3_nt: TGTGCCACGAAGACAGGGACCGTTACTGGGGCCAACGTCCTGACTTTC

d_call: TRBD1
clone_size: once
v_call: TRBV28
j_call: TRBJ2-3
cdr3_aa: CASNIGTGGTDTQYF
cdr3_nt: TGTGCCAGCAACATCGGGACAGGGGGTACAGATACGCAGTATTTT

d_call: -
clone_size: few
v_call: TRBV6-2/TRBV6-3
j_call: TRBJ1-2
cdr3_aa: CASSSAIYGYTF
cdr3_nt: TGTGCCAGCAGTTCGGCTATCTATGGCTACACCTTC

d_call: -
clone_size: many
v_call: TRBV27
j_call: TRBJ1-5
cdr3_aa: CASSDRPNQPQHF
cdr3_nt: TGTGCCAGCAGCGACAGACCGAATCAGCCCCAGCATTTT

d_call: -
clone_size: -
v_call: TRBV5-1
j_call: TRBJ1-2
cdr3_aa: CASSFDGSGYTF
cdr3_nt: TGCGCCAGCAGCTTTGACGGATCCGGCTACACCTTC

d_call: -
clone_size: many
v_call: TRBV5-1
j_call: TRBJ2-7
cdr3_aa: CASSPLNRGTYEQYF
cdr3_nt: TGCGCCAGCAGCCCCCTAAATCGGGGGACCTACGAGCAGTACTTC

d_call: -
clone_size: many
v_call: TRBV28
j_call: TRBJ1-5
cdr3_aa: CASAHPGDHQPQHF
cdr3_nt: TGTGCCAGCGCCCACCCAGGGGATCATCAGCCCCAGCATTTT

d_call: -
clone_size: many
v_call: TRBV10-3
j_call: TRBJ2-2
cdr3_aa: CAISDQNGELFF
cdr3_nt: TGTGCCATCAGTGATCAGAACGGGGAGCTGTTTTTT

d_call: -
clone_size: few
v_call: TRBV20-1
j_call: TRBJ2-7
cdr3_aa: CSAFPGTLNYEQYF
cdr3_nt: TGCAGTGCTTTCCCCGGGACCCTTAACTACGAGCAGTACTTC